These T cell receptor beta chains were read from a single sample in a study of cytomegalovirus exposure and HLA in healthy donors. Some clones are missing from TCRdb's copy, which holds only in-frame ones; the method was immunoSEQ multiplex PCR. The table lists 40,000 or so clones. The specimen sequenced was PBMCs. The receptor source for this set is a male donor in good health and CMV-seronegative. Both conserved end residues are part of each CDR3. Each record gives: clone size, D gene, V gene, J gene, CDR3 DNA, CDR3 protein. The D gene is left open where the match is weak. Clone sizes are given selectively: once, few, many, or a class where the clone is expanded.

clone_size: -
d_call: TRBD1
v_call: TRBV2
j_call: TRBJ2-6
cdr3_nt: TGTGCCAGCAGTCCTAATCCAGGGGGCTCTGGGGCCAACGTCCTGACTTTC
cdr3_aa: CASSPNPGGSGANVLTF

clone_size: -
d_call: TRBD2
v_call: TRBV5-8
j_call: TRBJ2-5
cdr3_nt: TGTGCCAGCAGCTTGAGCCGGCGGGGGGCATTGCAAGAGACCCAGTACTTC
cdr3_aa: CASSLSRRGALQETQYF

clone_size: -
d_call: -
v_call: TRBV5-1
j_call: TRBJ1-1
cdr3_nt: TGCGCCAGCAGCTTCGGAGGGGGGGACACTGAAGCTTTCTTT
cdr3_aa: CASSFGGGDTEAFF

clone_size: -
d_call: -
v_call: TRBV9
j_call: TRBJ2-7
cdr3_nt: TGTGCCAGCAGCGTAGCGGGGGACCACGCCTACGAGCAGTACTTC
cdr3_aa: CASSVAGDHAYEQYF

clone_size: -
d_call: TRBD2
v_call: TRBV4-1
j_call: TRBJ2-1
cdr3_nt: TGCGCCAGCAGCCAGCCCATAGGGGCGGGGGGGCCGGACGAGCAGTTCTTC
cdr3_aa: CASSQPIGAGGPDEQFF

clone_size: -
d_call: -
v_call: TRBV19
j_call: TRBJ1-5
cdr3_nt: TGTGCCAGTAGTTTCTCGGGGCAGCCCCAGCATTTT
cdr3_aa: CASSFSGQPQHF

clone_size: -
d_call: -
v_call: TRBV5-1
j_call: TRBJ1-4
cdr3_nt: TGCGCCAGCAGCTTGCGGGGGGCCGGGGGTAATGAAAAACTGTTTTTT
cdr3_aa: CASSLRGAGGNEKLFF

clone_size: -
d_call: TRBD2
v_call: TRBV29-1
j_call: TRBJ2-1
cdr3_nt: TGCAGCGTTCTTAGCGGGGATACGTACAATGAGCAGTTCTTC
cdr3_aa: CSVLSGDTYNEQFF

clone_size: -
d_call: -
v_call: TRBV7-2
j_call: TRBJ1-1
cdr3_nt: TGTGCCAGCAGCTTTCAGGGGAACACTGAAGCTTTCTTT
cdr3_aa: CASSFQGNTEAFF

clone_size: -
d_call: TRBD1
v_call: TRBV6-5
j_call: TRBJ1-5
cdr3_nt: TGTGCCAGCAGTCGCGGACAGGGACCCCAGCATTTT
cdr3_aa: CASSRGQGPQHF

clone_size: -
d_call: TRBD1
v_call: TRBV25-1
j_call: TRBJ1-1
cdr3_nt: TGTGCCAGCAGTGATCCGTACAGGGGGAACACTGAAGCTTTCTTT
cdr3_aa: CASSDPYRGNTEAFF

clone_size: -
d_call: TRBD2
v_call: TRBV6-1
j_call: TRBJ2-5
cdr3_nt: TGTGCCAGCAGTGAAGCGCTAGCGGGGGGGGCCGGGTCATATAGGTTCCAAGAGACCCAGTACTTC
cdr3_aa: CASSEALAGGAGSYRFQETQYF

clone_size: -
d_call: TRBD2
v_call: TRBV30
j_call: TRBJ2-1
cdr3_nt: TGTGCCTACACGGGACTCCGGGGGGCCTACAATGAGCAGTTCTTC
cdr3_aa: CAYTGLRGAYNEQFF

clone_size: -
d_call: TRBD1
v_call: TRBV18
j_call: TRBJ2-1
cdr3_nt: TGTGCCAGCTCACCACGTCGGACAGGGAATGAGCAGTTCTTC
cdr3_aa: CASSPRRTGNEQFF

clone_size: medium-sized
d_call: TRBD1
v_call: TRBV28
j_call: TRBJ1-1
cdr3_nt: TGTGCCAGCAGCCGGGACAGGGTCACTGAAGCTTTCTTT
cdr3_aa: CASSRDRVTEAFF

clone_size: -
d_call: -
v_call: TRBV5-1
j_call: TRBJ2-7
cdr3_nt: TGCGCCAGCAGCTTGGATGAGGAGCAGTACTTC
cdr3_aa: CASSLDEEQYF

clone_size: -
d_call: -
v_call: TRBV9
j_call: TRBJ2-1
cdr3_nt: TGTGCCAGCAGCTCCGCCGGGAGCTCCTACAATGAGCAGTTCTTC
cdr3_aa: CASSSAGSSYNEQFF

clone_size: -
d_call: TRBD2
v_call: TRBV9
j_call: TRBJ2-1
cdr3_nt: TGTGCCAGCAGCGTAGACGTAGCGGGGAGCCACCTAAATGAGCAGTTCTTC
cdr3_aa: CASSVDVAGSHLNEQFF

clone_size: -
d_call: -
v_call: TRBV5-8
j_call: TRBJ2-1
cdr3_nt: TGTGCCAGCAGCTTGGCCGAGGACAGTTGGCAGTTCTTC
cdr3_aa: CASSLAEDSWQFF

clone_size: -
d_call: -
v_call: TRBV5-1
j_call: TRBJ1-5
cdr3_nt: TGCGCCAGCAGCGAGGGAATCAATCAGCCCCAGCATTTT
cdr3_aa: CASSEGINQPQHF

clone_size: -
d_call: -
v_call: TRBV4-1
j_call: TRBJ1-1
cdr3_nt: TGCGCCAGCGTGGGTCATAGACACTTAGACACTGAAGCTTTCTTT
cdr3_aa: CASVGHRHLDTEAFF

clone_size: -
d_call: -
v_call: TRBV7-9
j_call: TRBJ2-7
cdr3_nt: TGTGCCAGCAGCCGAGAGACAGCTCGAAGGATTTTC
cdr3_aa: CASSRETARRIF

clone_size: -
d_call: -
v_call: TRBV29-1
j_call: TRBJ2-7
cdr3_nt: TGCAGCGTTGAAGTAAGCGGGTTGATCTTAAACTCCTACGAGCAGTACTTC
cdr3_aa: CSVEVSGLILNSYEQYF

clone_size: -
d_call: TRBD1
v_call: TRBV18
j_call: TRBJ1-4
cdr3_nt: TGTGCCAGCTCACCCACGTCCTGGGCGCCGGGACAGGGCGCAGATAGGACTAATGAAAAACTGTTTTTT
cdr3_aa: CASSPTSWAPGQGADRTNEKLFF

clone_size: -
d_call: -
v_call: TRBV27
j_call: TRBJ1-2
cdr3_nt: TGTGCCAGCAGTTTAGTAAACTATGGCTACACCTTC
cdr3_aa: CASSLVNYGYTF

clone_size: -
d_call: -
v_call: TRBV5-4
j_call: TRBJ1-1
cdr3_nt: TGTGCCAGCAGCTTGAGGCAGGGGACGAACACTGAAGCTTTCTTT
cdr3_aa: CASSLRQGTNTEAFF

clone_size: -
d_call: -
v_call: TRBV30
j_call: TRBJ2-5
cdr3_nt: TGTGCCTGGAGTGTAACGTGGCACCAGTACTTC
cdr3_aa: CAWSVTWHQYF

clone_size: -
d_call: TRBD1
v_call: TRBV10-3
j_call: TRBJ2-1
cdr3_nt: TGTGCCATCAGCCCTGCCACAGGGGAGTGGAGCTCCTACAATGAGCAGTTCTTC
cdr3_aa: CAISPATGEWSSYNEQFF

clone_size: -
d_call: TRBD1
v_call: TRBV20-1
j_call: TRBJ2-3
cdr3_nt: TGCAGTGCTAGGGCCGGGACAGGGGGATATTTT
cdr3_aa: CSARAGTGGYF

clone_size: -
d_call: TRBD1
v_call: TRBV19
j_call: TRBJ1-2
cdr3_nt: TGTGCCAGTAGTTCTAGACCGGGACAGGCGACTGGCTACACCTTC
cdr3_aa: CASSSRPGQATGYTF

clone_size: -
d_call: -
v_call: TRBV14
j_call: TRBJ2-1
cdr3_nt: TGTGCCAGCAGCCTTATGGCCCTGAATGAGCAGTTCTTC
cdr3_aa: CASSLMALNEQFF

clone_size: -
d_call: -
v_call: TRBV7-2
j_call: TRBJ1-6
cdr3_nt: TGTGCCAGCAGCTTAAATCGGCCAGGGCGAATGTCACCCCTCCACTTT
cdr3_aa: CASSLNRPGRMSPLHF

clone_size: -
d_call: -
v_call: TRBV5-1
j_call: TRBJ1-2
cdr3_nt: TGCGCCAGCAGCGACCGGGACATGGATACTAACTATGGCTACACCTTC
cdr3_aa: CASSDRDMDTNYGYTF

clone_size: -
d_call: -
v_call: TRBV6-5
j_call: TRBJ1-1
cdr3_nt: TGTGCCAGCAGCCGCGAGGACACTGAAGCTTTCTTT
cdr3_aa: CASSREDTEAFF

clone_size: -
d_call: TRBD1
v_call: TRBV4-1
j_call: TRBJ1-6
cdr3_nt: TGCGCCAGCAGCCAAGAACTCCGGGACAGAAGTAATTCACCCCTCCACTTT
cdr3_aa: CASSQELRDRSNSPLHF

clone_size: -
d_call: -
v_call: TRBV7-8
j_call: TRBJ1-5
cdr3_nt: TGTGCCAGCAGCTTAGCGCAGGTTCCAGGCCCGCATAGCAATCAGCCCCAGCATTTT
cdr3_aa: CASSLAQVPGPHSNQPQHF

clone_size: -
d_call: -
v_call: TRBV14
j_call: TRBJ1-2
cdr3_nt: TGTGCCAGCAGCCAAGCGCAGACTAACTATGGCTACACCTTC
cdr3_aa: CASSQAQTNYGYTF